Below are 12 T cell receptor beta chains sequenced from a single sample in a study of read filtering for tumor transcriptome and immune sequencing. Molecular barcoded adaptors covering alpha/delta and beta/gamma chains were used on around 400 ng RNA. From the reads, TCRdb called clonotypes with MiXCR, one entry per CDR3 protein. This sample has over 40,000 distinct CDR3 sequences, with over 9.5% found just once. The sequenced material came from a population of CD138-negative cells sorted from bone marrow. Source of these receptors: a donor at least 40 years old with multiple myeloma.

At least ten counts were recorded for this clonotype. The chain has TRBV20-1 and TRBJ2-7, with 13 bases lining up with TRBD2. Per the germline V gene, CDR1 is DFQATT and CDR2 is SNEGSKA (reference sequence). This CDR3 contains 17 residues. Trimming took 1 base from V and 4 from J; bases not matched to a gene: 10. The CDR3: CSARGPGTSGVLYEQYF. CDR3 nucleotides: TGCAGTGCTAGAGGCCCCGGGACTAGCGGGGTATTATACGAGCAGTACTTC.

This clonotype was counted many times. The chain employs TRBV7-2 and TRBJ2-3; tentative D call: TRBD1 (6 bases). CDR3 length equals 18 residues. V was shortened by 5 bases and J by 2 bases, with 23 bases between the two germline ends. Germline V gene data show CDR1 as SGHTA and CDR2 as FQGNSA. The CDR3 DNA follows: TGTGCCAGCAGCCCGAAGTTAGGTAACAGGGCCGCCACAGATACGCAGTATTTT. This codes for CASSPKLGNRAATDTQYF. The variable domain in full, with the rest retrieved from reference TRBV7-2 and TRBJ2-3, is GAGVSQSPSNKVTEKGKDVELRCDPISGHTALYWYRQSLGQGLEFLIYFQGNSAPDKSGLPSDRFSAERTGGSVSTLTIQRTQQEDSAVYLCASSPKLGNRAATDTQYFGPGTRLTVL.

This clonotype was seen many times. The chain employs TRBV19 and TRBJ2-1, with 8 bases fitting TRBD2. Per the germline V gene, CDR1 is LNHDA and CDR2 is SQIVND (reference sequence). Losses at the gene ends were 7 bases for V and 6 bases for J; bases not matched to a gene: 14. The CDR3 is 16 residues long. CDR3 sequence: CASTPRAGGWANEQFF. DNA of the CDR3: TGTGCCAGTACCCCTCGGGCGGGAGGTTGGGCCAATGAGCAGTTCTTC.

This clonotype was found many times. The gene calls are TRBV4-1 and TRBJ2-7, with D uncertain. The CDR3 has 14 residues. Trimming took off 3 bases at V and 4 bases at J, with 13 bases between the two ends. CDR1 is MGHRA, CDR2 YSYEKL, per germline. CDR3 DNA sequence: TGCGCCAGCAGCCAGGAACTCCCACGATACGAGCAGTACTTC. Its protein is CASSQELPRYEQYF.

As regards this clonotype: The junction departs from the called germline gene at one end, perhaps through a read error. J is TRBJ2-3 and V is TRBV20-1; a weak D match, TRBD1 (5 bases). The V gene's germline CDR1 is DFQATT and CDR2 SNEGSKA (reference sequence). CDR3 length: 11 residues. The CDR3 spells CTAGALLSTYF. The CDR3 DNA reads TGCACTGCTGGGGCACTCCTCTCCACGTATTTT.

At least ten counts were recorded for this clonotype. In DNA form, the CDR3 reads TGTGCCAGCAGCTTTCTGGAACGGAGGAACTACGAGCAGTACTTC. This translates into CASSFLERRNYEQYF. The J gene is TRBJ2-7, the V gene TRBV7-9, with a weak D call TRBD2 (5 bases). Between the trimmed V and J ends, which lost 3 bases and 3 bases, there was a span of 15 bases. Per germline, CDR1 SEHNR and CDR2 FQNEAQ (reference sequence). The length of the CDR3 is 15 residues. Full variable domain (outside the CDR3, taken from reference TRBV7-9 and TRBJ2-7): DTGVSQNPRHKITKRGQNVTFRCDPISEHNRLYWYRQTLGQGPEFLTYFQNEAQLEKSRLLSDRFSAERPKGSFSTLEIQRTEQGDSAMYLCASSFLERRNYEQYFGPGTRLTVT.

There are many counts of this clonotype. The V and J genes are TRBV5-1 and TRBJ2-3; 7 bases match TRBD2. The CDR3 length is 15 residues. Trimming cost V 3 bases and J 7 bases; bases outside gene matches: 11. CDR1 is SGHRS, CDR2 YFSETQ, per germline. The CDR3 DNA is TGCGCCAGCAGCTCGGGGGACTACTTACTTCATACGCAGTATTTT. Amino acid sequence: CASSSGDYLLHTQYF.

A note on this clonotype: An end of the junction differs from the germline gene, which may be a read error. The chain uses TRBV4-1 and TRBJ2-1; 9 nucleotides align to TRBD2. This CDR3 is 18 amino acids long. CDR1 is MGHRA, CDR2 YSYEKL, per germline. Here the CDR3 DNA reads TGCGCCAGCAGCCAAGACCAGCTTAGCGGGAGCTCCTACAATGGGCAGTTCTTC. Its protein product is CASSQDQLSGSSYNGQFF.

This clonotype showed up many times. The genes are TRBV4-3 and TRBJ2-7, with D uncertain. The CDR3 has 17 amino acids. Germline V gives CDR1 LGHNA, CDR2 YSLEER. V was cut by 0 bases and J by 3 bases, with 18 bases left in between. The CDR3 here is CASSQDHPTDSFYEQYF. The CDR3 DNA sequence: TGCGCCAGCAGCCAAGATCACCCAACAGACTCATTCTACGAGCAGTACTTC.

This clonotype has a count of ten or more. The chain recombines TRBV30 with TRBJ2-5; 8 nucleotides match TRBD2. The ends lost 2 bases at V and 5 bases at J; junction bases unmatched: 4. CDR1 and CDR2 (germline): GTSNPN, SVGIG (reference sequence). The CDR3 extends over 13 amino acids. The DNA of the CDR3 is TGTGCCTGGAGTCCAGCGGGAGTTGAGACCCAGTACTTC. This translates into CAWSPAGVETQYF.

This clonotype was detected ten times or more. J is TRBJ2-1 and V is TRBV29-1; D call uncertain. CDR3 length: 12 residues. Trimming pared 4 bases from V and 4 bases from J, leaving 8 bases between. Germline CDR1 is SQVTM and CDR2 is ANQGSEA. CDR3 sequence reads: CSVVLLYNEQFF. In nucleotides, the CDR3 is TGCAGCGTTGTTTTGCTGTACAATGAGCAGTTCTTC.

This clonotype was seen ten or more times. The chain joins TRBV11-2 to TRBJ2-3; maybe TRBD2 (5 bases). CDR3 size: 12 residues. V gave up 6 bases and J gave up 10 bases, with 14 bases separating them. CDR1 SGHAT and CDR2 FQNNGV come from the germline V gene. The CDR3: CASRPDGDAQYF. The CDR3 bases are TGTGCCAGCAGACCAGACGGGGATGCGCAGTATTTT.